Listed here are 19 T cell receptor beta chains from one sample, sequenced in a study of T-cell memory formation after mild COVID-19. TCRdb itself ran the 5' RACE reads through MiXCR, one entry per CDR3 protein. Of more than 350,000 distinct CDR3 sequences in the sample, over 20% were seen once. What was sequenced was PBMCs or a T cell subset sorted from them (not recorded which). Every receptor here comes from an adult woman who had mild COVID-19 (a few samples of this study predate the infection). Cell type and time point are not known.

This clonotype was found many times. CDR3 amino acids: CASSPGLAGDTQYF. CDR3 sequence (DNA): TGTGCCAGCAGCCCGGGACTAGCGGGAGATACGCAGTATTTT. V and J are TRBV11-3 and TRBJ2-3; 12 bases fit TRBD2. Losses at the gene ends were 5 bases for V and 5 bases for J; bases not matched to a gene: 2. In germline, CDR1 is SGHNT, CDR2 YENEEA. The CDR3 totals 14 residues.

This clonotype showed up just a few times. The V gene is TRBV6-2 or TRBV6-3, the J gene TRBJ1-1; no definite D call. CDR1 is MNHEY and CDR2 is SVGEGT in the germline V gene. Trimming removed 5 bases from V and 4 bases from J, with 8 bases in between. The CDR3 extends over 12 amino acids. CDR3 residues: CASSERRTEAFF. CDR3 DNA sequence: TGTGCCAGCAGTGAGAGACGCACTGAAGCTTTCTTT.

The V gene is TRBV5-5, the J gene TRBJ1-1; possibly TRBD1 for D (6 bases). Deletions cut 3 bases from V and 0 bases from J, with 18 bases between. The CDR3 has 17 amino acids. CDR1 is SGHKS, CDR2 YYEKEE, per germline (reference sequence). Written as DNA, the CDR3 is TGTGCCAGCAGCTGGGGCGGACAGTCCGTTATGAACACTGAAGCTTTCTTT. Translated: CASSWGGQSVMNTEAFF. The full variable domain, rest sourced from reference TRBV5-5 and TRBJ1-1, is DAGVTQSPTHLIKTRGQQVTLRCSPISGHKSVSWYQQVLGQGPQFIFQYYEKEERGRGNFPDRFSARQFPNYSSELNVNALLLGDSALYLCASSWGGQSVMNTEAFFGQGTRLTVV.

The rearrangement links TRBV6-2 or TRBV6-3 to TRBJ1-1; D perhaps matches TRBD1 (6 bases). Germline assignment: CDR1 MNHEY and CDR2 SVGEGT. This CDR3 has 19 amino acids. V dropped 2 bases and J dropped 0 bases, with 22 bases sitting between them. The CDR3 nucleotides are TGTGCCAGCAGTTACCCATCCCCCGGGACACAGAATCTGAACACTGAAGCTTTCTTT. Its translation: CASSYPSPGTQNLNTEAFF.

The CDR3 DNA follows: TGTGCCAGCAGCCAAGTCGTAGCTCAAGAGACCCAGTACTTC. Amino acids: CASSQVVAQETQYF. The rearrangement joins TRBV4-2 to TRBJ2-5; D unresolved. CDR1 is LGHNA and CDR2 is YNFKEQ in the germline V gene. The CDR3 spans 14 residues. Trimming took off 1 base at V and 2 bases at J, with 8 bases between the two ends.

V gene TRBV5-1 combines with J gene TRBJ2-3; 7 bases align to TRBD1. This CDR3 has 14 residues. In germline, CDR1 is SGHRS, CDR2 YFSETQ. Trimming took 4 bases from V and 2 from J; bases not matched to a gene: 4. The DNA of the CDR3 is TGCGCCAGCAGCCGGGACAGCAACACAGATACGCAGTATTTT. Translated, it gives CASSRDSNTDTQYF. Combining the CDR3 with reference TRBV5-1 and TRBJ2-3 gives the whole variable domain KAGVTQTPRYLIKTRGQQVTLSCSPISGHRSVSWYQQTPGQGLQFLFEYFSETQRNKGNFPGRFSGRQFSNSRSEMNVSTLELGDSALYLCASSRDSNTDTQYFGPGTRLTVL.

This clonotype was observed a handful of times. V is TRBV20-1 and J is TRBJ2-7, with 10 bases that match TRBD1. Germline V CDR1 and CDR2: DFQATT, SNEGSKA (reference sequence). The CDR3 contains 15 residues. After removal of 3 bases from V and 0 bases from J, the junction contained 5 bases not matched to a gene. The CDR3 DNA reads as TGCAGTGCTAGTCGGGACAGGGGTGTCTCCTACGAGCAGTACTTC. Translated, it gives CSASRDRGVSYEQYF.

This sequence joins TRBV7-9 and TRBJ2-1; D call uncertain. The V gene's germline CDR1 is SEHNR and CDR2 FQNEAQ (reference sequence). The V gene lost 3 bases and the J gene lost 7 bases, with 7 bases spanning the gap. The CDR3 runs 12 residues. The CDR3 here is CASSLVENEQFF. CDR3 coding DNA: TGTGCCAGCAGCTTGGTAGAAAATGAGCAGTTCTTC.

The chain couples TRBV7-2 to TRBJ2-7, with 11 bases that match TRBD2. This CDR3 contains 15 residues. The V gene end was trimmed by 6 bases and the J gene end by 4 bases; junction bases not matched to a gene: 8. Germline CDR1 SGHTA, CDR2 FQGNSA. CDR3 loop: CASSWTGTSGYEQYF. CDR3 sequence (DNA): TGTGCCAGCAGTTGGACCGGGACTAGCGGTTACGAGCAGTACTTC.

The chain uses TRBV7-8 and TRBJ2-7, with TRBD2 matching over 9 bases. The trim removed 0 bases at V and 7 bases at J, leaving 7 bases unmatched. From germline, CDR1 is SGHVS and CDR2 FQNEAQ. The CDR3 extends over 15 amino acids. The CDR3 DNA sequence: TGTGCCAGCAGCTTAGCGCTAGCGGGATTTGAAGAGCAGTACTTC. Its translation: CASSLALAGFEEQYF.

CDR3 region: CASSPLAGGYKETQYF. In nucleotides, the CDR3 is TGTGCCAGCAGCCCCTTAGCGGGAGGATATAAAGAGACCCAGTACTTC. V and J are TRBV7-9 and TRBJ2-5; TRBD2 matches at 10 bases. Germline assignment: CDR1 SEHNR and CDR2 FQNEAQ (reference sequence). Losses at the gene ends were 5 bases for V and 3 bases for J; bases not matched to a gene: 9. This CDR3 spans 16 amino acids.

The rearrangement uses TRBV7-6 and TRBJ2-1, with 7 bases lining up with TRBD2. Germline V gene sequence: CDR1 SGHVS, CDR2 FNYEAQ. The CDR3 totals 13 residues. With V trimmed by 8 bases and J by 7 bases, 8 bases remained unmatched. The CDR3 here is CASGGRGGNEQFF. The CDR3 bases are TGTGCCAGCGGAGGCCGGGGAGGGAATGAGCAGTTCTTC.

The rearrangement links TRBV18 to TRBJ2-7, with 10 nucleotides matching TRBD1. The CDR3 covers 16 residues. In germline, CDR1 is KGHSH, CDR2 LQKENI. The junction had 4 bases not matched to a gene; V was cut back by 1 base and J by 1 base. The CDR3 nucleotides read TGTGCCAGCTCACCACAAGGGACAGGGGCGTCCTACGAGCAGTACTTC. Protein product: CASSPQGTGASYEQYF.

The chain recombines TRBV20-1 with TRBJ2-1, with 7 bases lining up with TRBD2. Germline trimming cut 5 bases from V and 8 bases from J; bases unmatched to any gene: 18. Germline V gene data show CDR1 as DFQATT and CDR2 as SNEGSKA (reference sequence). This CDR3 contains 16 residues. CDR3 loop: CSAGKRGGSRVDEQFF. In DNA, the CDR3 is TGCAGTGCTGGGAAGCGGGGTGGGTCACGGGTCGATGAGCAGTTCTTC.

V is TRBV6-4 and J is TRBJ2-1; TRBD2 matches 8 bases. Germline loops: CDR1 MRHNA, CDR2 SNTAGT. This CDR3 is built from 15 residues. Trimming cost V 2 bases and J 0 bases; bases outside gene matches: 0. The CDR3 spells CASSDTSGSYNEQFF. The CDR3 DNA sequence: TGTGCCAGCAGTGACACTAGCGGCTCCTACAATGAGCAGTTCTTC.

The sample holds a few counts of this clonotype. J is TRBJ1-1 and V is TRBV7-3; no clear D gene. Germline assignment: CDR1 SGHTA and CDR2 FQGTGA. Trimming stripped 6 bases from V and 4 bases from J, with 12 bases between. This CDR3 is 13 amino acids long. This CDR3 is CASRLTASTEAFF. DNA of the CDR3: TGTGCCAGCAGACTTACAGCCTCCACTGAAGCTTTCTTT.

This clonotype was counted ten times or more. Here the CDR3 DNA reads TGTGCCAGCAGCCAAGATATTACACTAGCAGGCGAGCAGTACTTC. This codes for CASSQDITLAGEQYF. This rearrangement joins TRBV4-2 to TRBJ2-7, with a possible D match to TRBD2 (6 bases). CDR3 size: 15 residues. Germline lookup yields CDR1 LGHNA and CDR2 YNFKEQ. Trimming removed 0 bases at V and 6 bases at J, with 15 bases between.

A word on this clonotype: Relative to the germline gene, one junction end is altered; a read error may explain this. The rearrangement links TRBV5-1 to TRBJ2-3; D remains ambiguous. There are 12 residues in the CDR3. Germline CDR1 and CDR2: SGHRS and YFSETQ. CDR3 amino acids: CASSRSTDMQYF. The CDR3 DNA is TGCGCCAGCAGTAGAAGCACAGATATGCAGTATTTT.

The rearrangement links TRBV9 to TRBJ2-7, with 13 bases matching TRBD2. CDR1 and CDR2 from the germline V gene are SGDLS and YYNGEE. With V trimmed by 3 bases and J by 5 bases, 5 bases remained unmatched. The CDR3 runs 15 residues. In DNA, the CDR3 is TGTGCCAGCAGCGAGACTAGCGGGAGGTTGGACGAGCAGTACTTC. Amino acid sequence: CASSETSGRLDEQYF.